This TCR beta chain was recovered during a study of T cell responses to AZD1222 COVID-19 vaccine (TCRdb year 2021). Background for the entire study: TCR sequencing covered 233 trial participants: nearly 210 given two doses of AZD1222 and approximately 26 given two doses of MenACWY control vaccine. Trial participants were enrolled by age into 18-55, 56-69 and 70-plus year subgroups, with around 150, 28 and 57 TCR-sequenced participants respectively.

What the work shows at the level of the full study, not this receptor alone: Nearly half of unique spike-specific TCRs reportedly recognized epitopes outside regions mutated in the B.1.351 and B.1.1.7 variants. Because no day 14 peak-response samples were available, repertoires were characterized only after the peak T cell response. A significant rise in spike-specific TCR breadth and depth was observed after two AZD1222 doses relative to day 0 and relative to MenACWY recipients. In the small 56-69-year group, the increase in depth fell short of significance, most likely because of low power. Vaccine-associated CD4 TCRs spanned the whole spike protein, with dominant responses in regions 160-218 and 743-854. Conclusions about previously exposed vaccinees were limited because only a handful of AZD1222 recipients were SARS-CoV-2 seropositive at baseline. Most participants were white British and females outnumbered males, and the authors suggested that clonal diversity may have been underestimated.

The label giving this sample's time point can be read as: about 28 days (+/-7) after the second vaccine dose. Because spike-specific TCR depth and breadth did not differ between the two schedules, AZD1222 recipients who got a second dose at roughly 4 weeks were pooled with those who got a second dose at roughly 12 weeks. Vaccinee samples were obtained from the UK trials COV001 and COV002, which included a single-blind randomized controlled phase 2/3 trial of AZD1222 (ChAdOx1 nCoV-19) in healthy adults. Trial participant PBMC samples were collected at day 0 and day 28 after the second dose for TCRbeta chain sequencing. This clone was counted only a few times. The antigen this receptor binds is unknown. The record has no base qualities; no much larger clone is one base away. From the cysteine up to the phenylalanine, the CDR3 has a length of 13 residues. Of all the DNA, just the CDR3 is kept, 39 bases in frame from base 1. V loses 6 bases, J loses 4 bases, and the germline ends lie 13 bases apart. CDR1 and CDR2, looked up from the germline V gene, are SQVTM and ANQGSEA.

The CDR3 regions of human TCRbeta chains were analyzed by immunosequencing. The paper's processing steps were these. TCRs in the repertoires were compared against a reference library of SARS-CoV-2-specific TCRs that had been generated with the MIRA antigen-specificity platform. Breadth was defined as the fraction of unique TCRs that were SARS-CoV-2-associated. Depth was defined as the fraction of total T cells that were SARS-CoV-2-associated. Using the MIRA data, each spike-specific TCR was assigned both to the spike region to which the TCR was reactive and to a CD4 or CD8 class. Log10-transformed breadth and depth values were compared by one-way ANOVA with Sidak's multiple comparisons tests. TCRdb carries this immuneACCESS record with in-frame sequences only. Its versions omit some clonotypes, under half of them owing to an unresolved V gene in the studies checked, with the rest unexplained. That table gives V, J and clone size, and the DNA gave D and trimming. This sample comprises over 15,000 clones, 88% of them detected only once. 2.9% of the sample comes from the top ten.

The material sequenced was peripheral blood, taken 28 days after the second AZD1222 dose. This clonotype was sampled from an adult who received the AZD1222 COVID-19 vaccine. The sequence joins TRBV29-1 to TRBJ1-5, with no confident D gene call. In nucleotide form, the sequence is TGCAGCGTAGCGTGGGCGGAAAATCAGCCCCAGCATTTT. Its protein reads: CSVAWAENQPQHF.